The 10 T cell receptor beta chains below were found in one sample sequenced in a study of T cells after yellow fever vaccination. One entry per CDR3 protein, called by TCRdb with MiXCR from the 5' RACE reads. The table lists about 75,000 distinct CDR3 sequences, about 7.2% of them singletons. Specimen: CD8+ T cells sorted from PBMCs, collected approximately 11 days after the first yellow fever vaccination. The origin of the receptors is a man between 18 and 29 years old who received the YFV17D yellow fever vaccine.

This clonotype has at least ten counts. The chain employs TRBV6-4 and TRBJ2-1; TRBD2 matches 7 bases. The V segment lost 0 bases and the J segment 5 bases; nucleotides outside the gene matches: 7. CDR3 size: 16 residues. Germline CDR1 MRHNA, CDR2 SNTAGT. The CDR3 loop is CASSDSAGGGNNEQFF. The DNA of the CDR3 is TGTGCCAGCAGTGACTCCGCTGGCGGGGGAAACAATGAGCAGTTCTTC.

This clonotype was counted at least ten times. The V call is TRBV27, the J call TRBJ2-7, with D hard to call. Looked up from germline, CDR1 is MNHEY and CDR2 is SMNVEV (reference sequence). CDR3 size: 15 residues. Trimming left V 5 bases short and J 0 bases short, with 14 bases between. CDR3 DNA sequence: TGTGCCAGCAGTCTGAAGGGCAGGAGCTCCTACGAGCAGTACGTC. As protein: CASSLKGRSSYEQYV.

The chain is built from TRBV6-2 or TRBV6-3 and TRBJ2-7; 8 nucleotides align to TRBD1. Germline CDR1 and CDR2: MNHEY and SVGEGT. The J segment lost 0 bases and the V segment lost 6 bases, leaving 13 bases of the junction unmatched. The CDR3 runs to 17 residues. The chain's CDR3 is CASSLPGQGFASYEQYF. In DNA, the CDR3 is TGTGCCAGCAGCCTACCCGGACAGGGTTTTGCCTCCTACGAGCAGTACTTC.

This clonotype was recorded at least ten times. J is TRBJ1-1 and V is TRBV7-2, with D uncertain. Germline V gene sequence: CDR1 SGHTA, CDR2 FQGNSA. The CDR3 spans 12 residues. The germline V and J ends were trimmed by 3 bases and 5 bases, with 7 bases remaining between them. CDR3 in DNA: TGTGCCAGCAGCTTCACGGGGACTGAAGCTTTCTTT. Translating gives CASSFTGTEAFF.

The chain couples TRBV29-1 to TRBJ1-2, with a tentative D call TRBD1 (5 bases). Between the trimmed V and J ends, which lost 3 bases and 8 bases, there was a span of 13 bases. The germline gives CDR1 SQVTM, CDR2 ANQGSEA. This CDR3 region has 12 residues. The CDR3 loop reads CSVDTGARGYTF. The DNA of the CDR3 is TGCAGCGTTGATACTGGGGCGCGGGGCTACACCTTC.

Many counts were recorded for this clonotype. V gene TRBV12-3 or TRBV12-4 combines with J gene TRBJ2-3; D not certain. V shed 6 bases and J shed 8 bases, with 12 bases lying between them. The CDR3 contains 12 residues. The CDR3 region has the DNA TGTGCCAGCAGCTCGGTTGTAAGTACGCAGTATTTT. The encoded protein is CASSSVVSTQYF.

This clonotype was seen at least ten times. This chain joins TRBV9 and TRBJ1-1; D remains unclear. There are 12 residues in the CDR3. Per germline, CDR1 SGDLS and CDR2 YYNGEE. The V gene lost 7 bases and the J gene lost 3 bases, with 10 bases spanning the gap. The CDR3 DNA sequence: TGTGCCAGCGGTTATAAGGACACTGAAGCTTTCTTT. It codes for CASGYKDTEAFF.

This clonotype was seen at least ten times. CDR3 DNA: TGTGCCAGCAGCCCCCGGGACAGGGTGAATTACGAGCAGTACTTC. This sequence encodes CASSPRDRVNYEQYF. The chain recombines TRBV9 with TRBJ2-7; 9 bases align to TRBD1. The germline CDR1 and CDR2 sequences are SGDLS and YYNGEE. V was pared by 4 bases and J by 4 bases, with 9 bases of the junction left unmatched. The CDR3 loop spans 15 amino acids.

The chain recombines TRBV21-1 with TRBJ2-7; the table names TRBD1, a call not compared with the DNA. TRBV21-1 is a pseudogene locus. The CDR3 spans 14 residues. The CDR3 DNA reads as TGTGCCATCGACGGTACAGGATTCTCCTACGAGCAGTACTTC. This translates into CAIDGTGFSYEQYF.

This clonotype has just a few counts. V is TRBV4-1 and J is TRBJ2-7; perhaps TRBD2 as D (5 bases). V was clipped by 1 base and J by 5 bases, with 9 bases between them. CDR3 size: 13 residues. CDR1 and CDR2 from the germline V gene are MGHRA and YSYEKL. The CDR3 bases are TGCGCCAGCAGCCAAGTACGGGGAGACGAGCAGTACGTC. Amino acids: CASSQVRGDEQYV.